One T cell receptor (beta chain) is described in this entry. CD4+ cells yielded CD45RA+ naive and CD45RA-negative memory subsets. The sample is drawn from a study of shared clonotypes between healthy human individuals. Researchers divided each subset's genomic DNA evenly across several immunoSEQ plates. Generated by immunoSEQ multiplex PCR, the TCRdb table keeps only in-frame clones and is missing some. This table holds roughly 1,000,000 clones, 75% to 85% found once. The CDR3 runs to 18 residues. V lost 0 bases and J lost 4; bases outside the gene matches: 11. Germline V gene lookup returns CDR1 MGHRA and CDR2 YSYEKL.

The V call is TRBV4-1, the J call TRBJ2-4, with TRBD2 matching 8 bases. The sample taken for sequencing was memory CD4+ T cells from PBMCs. Indicated subset: CD45RA-negative fraction. This sequence was found in a man younger than 35 in good health. Some clones in this sample may be carry-over from other donors' samples. The CDR3 spells CASSQEPWRGDRKNIQYF. The CDR3 DNA reads as TGCGCCAGCAGCCAAGAGCCCTGGCGGGGGGATCGGAAAAACATTCAGTACTTC.